Shown below are 9 T cell receptor beta chains from a single sample sequenced in a study of cytomegalovirus exposure and HLA in healthy donors. PCR used 60 Vbeta primers and 13 Jbeta primers. Libraries were prepared by immunoSEQ multiplex PCR; TCRdb keeps only in-frame clonotypes and omits some of them. The sample carries approximately 180,000 clones, under 90% recorded once. Sequencing was done on a sample of PBMCs. The receptors shown here come from a man in his thirties or forties in good health and CMV-seropositive.

The J gene is TRBJ2-2, the V gene TRBV6-5; 10 bases agree with TRBD2. The CDR3 length is 15 residues. V lost 4 bases, J lost 2 bases, and 1 base stayed unmatched. Germline V CDR1 and CDR2: MNHEY, SVGAGI. Written as DNA, the CDR3 is TGTGCCAGCAGTTCTAGCGGGAGCAACACCGGGGAGCTGTTTTTT. It translates to CASSSSGSNTGELFF.

With regard to this clone: One junction end does not reproduce the germline sequence, and a read error may be involved. The genes are TRBV7-9 and TRBJ2-7, with 9 bases that match TRBD2. CDR1 is SEHNR, CDR2 FQNEAQ, per germline (reference sequence). The CDR3 extends over 15 amino acids. The CDR3 bases are TGTTCCAGCAGCTTAGTGATAGCGGGAGCCTACGAGCAGTACTTC. Its translation is CSSSLVIAGAYEQYF.

V and J are TRBV27 and TRBJ2-2, with TRBD2 as a possible D gene (6 bases). Trimming left V 6 bases short and J 2 bases short, with 10 bases between. The CDR3 runs 14 residues. Germline lookup yields CDR1 MNHEY and CDR2 SMNVEV (reference sequence). Here the CDR3 reads CASSPGTNTGELFF. In nucleotides, the CDR3 is TGTGCCAGCAGCCCCGGGACTAACACCGGGGAGCTGTTTTTT.

The chain couples TRBV21-1 to TRBJ1-2. TRBV21-1 represents a pseudogene. The CDR3 sequence is 15 residues long. The chain's CDR3 is CASSKAIGSRYGYTF. The CDR3 nucleotides read TGTGCCAGCAGCAAAGCCATCGGGAGTCGCTATGGCTACACCTTC.

This clone was seen a handful of times. V and J are TRBV13 and TRBJ2-2, with a tentative D call TRBD2 (5 bases). Trimming removed 5 bases at V and 0 bases at J, with 10 bases between. The V gene's germline CDR1 is PRHDT and CDR2 FYEKMQ (reference sequence). The CDR3 is 15 amino acids. Here the CDR3 DNA reads TGTGCCAGCAGCCCGCGGACTGCGAACACCGGGGAGCTGTTTTTT. It yields the protein CASSPRTANTGELFF.

The chain is built from TRBV7-9 and TRBJ1-4; D might be TRBD1 (6 bases). V lost 5 bases and J lost 0, with 13 bases in between. CDR1 and CDR2 from the germline V gene are SEHNR and FQNEAQ (reference sequence). This CDR3 region has 16 residues. Here the CDR3 DNA reads TGTGCCAGCAGCCTAGGGGACATTGCAACTAATGAAAAACTGTTTTTT. It translates to CASSLGDIATNEKLFF.

V usage is TRBV28 and J usage is TRBJ1-2; D gene ambiguous. The CDR3 sequence is 15 residues long. From germline, CDR1 is MDHEN and CDR2 SYDVKM. Trimming removed 6 bases from V and 3 bases from J, with 17 bases in between. CDR3 in amino acids: CASRPRRAYDYGYTF. The DNA of the CDR3 is TGTGCCAGCAGGCCCAGGCGGGCCTATGACTATGGCTACACCTTC.

As concerns this clone: Other DNA sequences in this sample translate to the same CDR3. This chain connects TRBV5-1 to TRBJ2-1; 7 nucleotides agree with TRBD2. The CDR3 runs 19 residues. CDR1 and CDR2 (germline): SGHRS, YFSETQ. The V and J ends lost 2 bases and 1 base, in that order; junction bases with no gene match: 15. The CDR3, as DNA: TGCGCCAGCAGCTTACCCCCCGGTCGGGCTAGCGGTTCCTACAATGAGCAGTTCTTC. Its translation: CASSLPPGRASGSYNEQFF. Full variable domain (missing parts from reference TRBV5-1 and TRBJ2-1): KAGVTQTPRYLIKTRGQQVTLSCSPISGHRSVSWYQQTPGQGLQFLFEYFSETQRNKGNFPGRFSGRQFSNSRSEMNVSTLELGDSALYLCASSLPPGRASGSYNEQFFGPGTRLTVL.

There are a few counts of this clone. The genes are TRBV7-6 and TRBJ2-7, with a tentative D call TRBD2 (6 bases). V was shortened by 5 bases and J by 6 bases, with 11 bases between the two germline ends. Looked up from germline, CDR1 is SGHVS and CDR2 is FNYEAQ. The CDR3 has 12 residues. The CDR3 reads CASSPDGGEQYF. The CDR3 DNA reads TGTGCCAGCAGCCCGGACGGGGGCGAGCAGTACTTC.